Following are 32 T cell receptor beta chains from one sample sequenced in a study of blood T cell repertoires in COVID-19. This table comes from immunoSEQ multiplex PCR, and its TCRdb copy is limited to in-frame clones, with some not included. This sample yields about 310,000 clones, of which 90% are seen a single time; 1% belongs to the top ten. The sequenced sample consisted of peripheral blood. These receptors were obtained from a woman between 40 and 55 years old with COVID-19, enrolled during active disease.

This chain links TRBV27 with TRBJ2-7, with D unresolved. V lost 3 bases to trimming and J lost 6 bases, with 9 bases between them. The CDR3 has 12 residues. CDR1 is MNHEY and CDR2 is SMNVEV in the germline V gene (reference sequence). CDR3 nucleotide sequence: TGTGCCAGCAGTTTCCGGGTCGGCGAGCAGTACTTC. Residues: CASSFRVGEQYF.

This sequence joins TRBV6-1 and TRBJ2-5; possible D gene TRBD2, 6 bases. The CDR3 is made up of 15 amino acids. CDR1 is MNHNS and CDR2 is SASEGT in the germline V gene. Trimming removed 0 bases at V and 0 bases at J, with 8 bases between. The CDR3 DNA follows: TGTGCCAGCAGTGAAGCGAGGGACTACCAAGAGACCCAGTACTTC. It specifies CASSEARDYQETQYF.

This clone appeared a single time. This chain joins TRBV6-5 and TRBJ1-1; no firm D call. Germline lookup yields CDR1 MNHEY and CDR2 SVGAGI. The ends were cut back, 0 bases at V and 2 bases at J, with 10 bases in the middle. This CDR3 contains 15 residues. The CDR3 DNA follows: TGTGCCAGCAGTTACTCGATACGGGGTAACACTGAAGCTTTCTTT. Translating gives CASSYSIRGNTEAFF.

The chain has TRBV5-1 and TRBJ2-5, with 12 bases that match TRBD2. Germline V gene data show CDR1 as SGHRS and CDR2 as YFSETQ. This CDR3 is 16 amino acids long. Trimming took 1 base from V and 5 from J; bases not matched to a gene: 6. CDR3 coding DNA: TGCGCCAGCAGCTTGCGACTAGCGGGAGTCCGGGAGACCCAGTACTTC. Translating gives CASSLRLAGVRETQYF.

CDR3 region: CASSLRRQGAGTGELFF. The CDR3 DNA follows: TGTGCCAGCAGCTTAAGGCGACAGGGGGCTGGGACCGGGGAGCTGTTTTTT. V and J are TRBV7-3 and TRBJ2-2, with 10 bases lining up with TRBD1. V was pared by 1 base and J by 5 bases, with 7 bases of the junction left unmatched. CDR3 length equals 17 residues. From germline, CDR1 is SGHTA and CDR2 FQGTGA. Filled out from reference TRBV7-3 and TRBJ2-2, the complete variable domain reads GAGVSQTPSNKVTEKGKYVELRCDPISGHTALYWYRQSLGQGPEFLIYFQGTGAADDSGLPNDRFFAVRPEGSVSTLKIQRTERGDSAVYLCASSLRRQGAGTGELFFGEGSRLTVL.

V and J are TRBV5-1 and TRBJ2-3; 13 nucleotides match TRBD2. Per the germline V gene, CDR1 is SGHRS and CDR2 is YFSETQ. V dropped 4 bases and J dropped 6; count of bases not matched to a gene: 8. This CDR3 comprises 16 residues. The CDR3 here is CASSLFTSGGEDTQYF. CDR3 bases: TGCGCCAGCAGCCTCTTCACTAGCGGGGGGGAGGATACGCAGTATTTT.

The V gene is TRBV6-2 or TRBV6-3, the J gene TRBJ2-5; 10 bases are a match to TRBD1. The CDR3 runs to 17 residues. The V and J ends lost 6 bases and 3 bases, in that order; junction bases with no gene match: 13. Germline assignment: CDR1 MNHEY and CDR2 SVGEGT. CDR3 bases: TGTGCCAGCAGCCCGGGACAGGGGCGTCTTGGGGAAGAGACCCAGTACTTC. As protein: CASSPGQGRLGEETQYF.

The V gene is TRBV30, the J gene TRBJ1-1, with D unresolved. Trimming took off 3 bases at V and 3 bases at J, with 11 bases between the two ends. Per germline, CDR1 GTSNPN and CDR2 SVGIG (reference sequence). CDR3 size: 13 residues. The CDR3 loop reads CAWRLDWDTEAFF. CDR3 in DNA: TGTGCCTGGAGATTAGACTGGGACACTGAAGCTTTCTTT.

The rearrangement joins TRBV12-3 or TRBV12-4 to TRBJ1-2; D unclear. The CDR3 loop spans 11 amino acids. The V and J ends lost 6 bases and 4 bases respectively, with 6 bases between them. CDR3 sequence reads: CASSRIYGYTF. The CDR3 DNA follows: TGTGCCAGCAGCAGGATCTATGGCTACACCTTC.

The J gene is TRBJ2-7, the V gene TRBV6-2 or TRBV6-3; 8 bases align to TRBD2. J lost 5 bases, V lost 6 bases, and 12 bases had no gene match. CDR3 size: 15 residues. In germline, CDR1 is MNHEY, CDR2 SVGEGT. The CDR3 nucleotides are TGTGCCAGCAGCCCACCGGGACTAGGGTTCCACGAGCAGTACTTC. Its protein is CASSPPGLGFHEQYF.

The chain couples TRBV9 to TRBJ1-6; no firm D call. The V end lost 0 bases, the J end lost 4 bases, and 5 bases lay between the germline ends. Germline V lookup: CDR1 SGDLS, CDR2 YYNGEE. The CDR3 totals 14 residues. The DNA of the CDR3 is TGTGCCAGCAGCGTAGATCCGTATAATTCACCCCTCCACTTT. This encodes CASSVDPYNSPLHF.

This CDR3 reads CASSELGAPDTQYF. The CDR3 DNA reads TGTGCCAGCAGTGAATTAGGGGCCCCAGATACGCAGTATTTT. The chain is built from TRBV25-1 and TRBJ2-3; TRBD1 might be the D (5 bases). Deletions cut 1 base from V and 4 bases from J, with 9 bases between. This CDR3 has 14 residues. Germline V gene data show CDR1 as MGHDK and CDR2 as SYGVNS.

The chain employs TRBV11-3 and TRBJ2-1; 11 positions match TRBD2. The germline V gene encodes CDR1 SGHNT and CDR2 YENEEA. V dropped 5 bases and J dropped 4; count of bases not matched to a gene: 4. This CDR3 has 15 amino acids. The CDR3 DNA sequence: TGTGCCAGCAGCCAGGGACTAGCGGTTTACAATGAGCAGTTCTTC. Encoded protein: CASSQGLAVYNEQFF. Complete variable domain (other parts from reference TRBV11-3 and TRBJ2-1): EAGVVQSPRYKIIEKKQPVAFWCNPISGHNTLYWYLQNLGQGPELLIRYENEEAVDDSQLPKDRFSAERLKGVDSTLKIQPAELGDSAVYLCASSQGLAVYNEQFFGPGTRLTVL.

CDR3 amino acids: CAISDTGTSGTHNEQFF. The CDR3 nucleotides read TGTGCCATCAGTGACACCGGGACTAGCGGGACCCACAATGAGCAGTTCTTC. The chain carries TRBV10-3 and TRBJ2-1, with 13 bases aligning to TRBD2. After removal of 3 bases from V and 5 bases from J, the junction contained 7 bases not matched to a gene. The germline V gene has CDR1 ENHRY and CDR2 SYGVKD. This CDR3 contains 17 residues.

This sequence joins TRBV5-1 and TRBJ2-3, with 9 bases identical to TRBD2. The junction had 9 bases not matched to a gene; V was cut back by 4 bases and J by 6 bases. Germline CDR1 and CDR2: SGHRS and YFSETQ. The CDR3 runs to 15 residues. Here the CDR3 DNA reads TGCGCCAGCAGCAGCGGGGGGCTCAGTATGGATACGCAGTATTTT. This gives the protein CASSSGGLSMDTQYF. Filled out from reference TRBV5-1 and TRBJ2-3, the complete variable domain reads KAGVTQTPRYLIKTRGQQVTLSCSPISGHRSVSWYQQTPGQGLQFLFEYFSETQRNKGNFPGRFSGRQFSNSRSEMNVSTLELGDSALYLCASSSGGLSMDTQYFGPGTRLTVL.

The chain recombines TRBV5-1 with TRBJ2-3, with 10 bases that match TRBD2. Germline loops: CDR1 SGHRS, CDR2 YFSETQ. The V gene end was trimmed by 0 bases and the J gene end by 2 bases; junction bases not matched to a gene: 6. This CDR3 region has 17 residues. CDR3 protein: CASSLAGSGRATDTQYF. Written as DNA, the CDR3 is TGCGCCAGCAGCTTGGCCGGGAGCGGGAGGGCCACAGATACGCAGTATTTT.

The J gene is TRBJ1-5, the V gene TRBV5-4; possible D gene TRBD1, 6 bases. Germline V gene lookup returns CDR1 SGHNT and CDR2 YYREEE (reference sequence). Deletions cut 4 bases from V and 4 bases from J, with 15 bases between. This CDR3 has 15 residues. This CDR3 reads CASSPGRGLNQPQHF. CDR3 DNA sequence: TGTGCCAGCAGCCCCGGCAGGGGCCTAAATCAGCCCCAGCATTTT.

The chain uses TRBV7-2 and TRBJ2-7; 11 positions agree with TRBD2. J was trimmed by 0 bases and V by 5 bases; bases with no gene match: 12. The CDR3 has 18 amino acids. Germline V gene data show CDR1 as SGHTA and CDR2 as FQGNSA. The CDR3 coding sequence is TGTGCCAGCAGCCACTTAAGGGGAACTAGCGGGAGCTCCTACGAGCAGTACTTC. Amino acids: CASSHLRGTSGSSYEQYF.

The rearrangement links TRBV19 to TRBJ1-3; 7 bases match TRBD1. Germline V gene data show CDR1 as LNHDA and CDR2 as SQIVND (reference sequence). The CDR3 has 14 residues. V lost 5 bases and J lost 9; bases outside the gene matches: 10. The CDR3 sequence: CASSVTGTVFTIYF. CDR3 DNA: TGTGCCAGTAGTGTAACCGGGACAGTCTTCACCATATATTTT.

This clone came up once. The CDR3 loop is CASSLTGTENTGELFF. CDR3 nucleotide sequence: TGTGCCAGCAGCTTGACCGGGACAGAGAACACCGGGGAGCTGTTTTTT. The chain recombines TRBV7-2 with TRBJ2-2, with 7 positions matching TRBD1. Germline trimming cut 3 bases from V and 1 base from J; bases unmatched to any gene: 5. Germline V gene sequence: CDR1 SGHTA, CDR2 FQGNSA. The CDR3 covers 16 residues.

The chain is built from TRBV5-4 and TRBJ1-4; TRBD1 might be the D (6 bases). The CDR3 has 14 amino acids. Germline assignment: CDR1 SGHNT and CDR2 YYREEE (reference sequence). Trimming removed 5 bases from V and 9 bases from J, with 17 bases in between. This CDR3 reads CASSQQGSWKKLFF. CDR3 sequence (DNA): TGTGCCAGCAGTCAACAGGGTTCGTGGAAAAAACTGTTTTTT.

The V gene is TRBV4-3, the J gene TRBJ1-6; no clear D. The V gene's germline CDR1 is LGHNA and CDR2 YSLEER. The CDR3 covers 15 residues. Trimming shortened V by 5 bases and J by 5 bases, and 13 bases separated the two germline ends. The CDR3 DNA reads as TGCGCCAGCAGCTCCGGCGGTCGAGATAATTCACCCCTCCACTTT. This gives the protein CASSSGGRDNSPLHF.

The chain carries TRBV7-3 and TRBJ2-5, with 12 bases identical to TRBD1. This CDR3 comprises 18 residues. Trimming at V came to 2 bases and at J to 0 bases, leaving 7 bases not matched to a gene. CDR1 is SGHTA, CDR2 FQGTGA, per germline. CDR3 sequence (DNA): TGTGCCAGCAGCTTAGGGACAGGGGGCGGCGGGTACCAAGAGACCCAGTACTTC. This codes for CASSLGTGGGGYQETQYF.

V is TRBV6-5 and J is TRBJ1-2; TRBD1 aligns across 8 bases. This CDR3 comprises 16 residues. V was pared by 0 bases and J by 4 bases, with 7 bases of the junction left unmatched. The germline CDR1 and CDR2 sequences are MNHEY and SVGAGI. The CDR3 reads CASSYSRAGGGYGYTF. The CDR3, as DNA: TGTGCCAGCAGTTACTCGAGGGCAGGGGGCGGCTATGGCTACACCTTC.

The chain combines TRBV28 with TRBJ1-5, with TRBD1 as a possible D gene (5 bases). Between the trimmed V and J ends, which lost 6 bases and 1 base, there was a span of 10 bases. Germline V lookup: CDR1 MDHEN, CDR2 SYDVKM. CDR3 size: 14 residues. The CDR3 sequence: CASRDIGSNQPQHF. DNA of the CDR3: TGTGCCAGCAGGGACATCGGGAGCAATCAGCCCCAGCATTTT.

The chain combines TRBV7-3 with TRBJ2-1, with D uncertain. CDR3 length equals 16 residues. Germline CDR1 reads SGHTA; CDR2 reads FQGTGA. Deletions cut 5 bases from V and 0 bases from J, with 14 bases between. This CDR3 is CASSPTLRNSYNEQFF. CDR3 nucleotides: TGTGCCAGCAGCCCTACTCTGCGGAACTCCTACAATGAGCAGTTCTTC.

For the CDR3, the DNA is TGCGCCAGCAGCCAAGAACGGCCACAGGGTTATAGGATTCAAGGAAACTATGGCTACACCTTC. This translates into CASSQERPQGYRIQGNYGYTF. The genes are TRBV4-3 and TRBJ1-2; perhaps TRBD1 as D (6 bases). The CDR3 contains 21 residues. Germline CDR1 reads LGHNA; CDR2 reads YSLEER. V was trimmed by 0 bases and J by 2 bases, leaving 28 bases between them.

This clone is a singleton in its sample. CDR3: CASSLSSGGSQETQYF. Written as DNA, the CDR3 is TGTGCCAGCAGCTTAAGTAGCGGGGGGAGTCAAGAGACCCAGTACTTC. V is TRBV7-9 and J is TRBJ2-5; 10 positions agree with TRBD2. Germline CDR1 SEHNR, CDR2 FQNEAQ (reference sequence). J was trimmed by 2 bases and V by 2 bases; bases with no gene match: 5. CDR3 length: 16 amino acids.

The chain has TRBV19 and TRBJ1-1; a weak D match, TRBD1 (5 bases). Germline V CDR1 and CDR2: LNHDA, SQIVND (reference sequence). Trimming left V 10 bases short and J 6 bases short, with 15 bases between. CDR3 size: 12 residues. The CDR3 coding sequence is TGTGCCACCCAATTCACAGGCGCTGAAGCTTTCTTT. Its protein is CATQFTGAEAFF.

The rearrangement links TRBV27 to TRBJ2-1, with 7 bases matching TRBD1. V was pared by 0 bases and J by 3 bases, with 5 bases of the junction left unmatched. CDR3 length: 16 residues. The germline V gene has CDR1 MNHEY and CDR2 SMNVEV (reference sequence). The CDR3 reads CASSLSGDSLYNEQFF. CDR3 DNA sequence: TGTGCCAGCAGTTTATCGGGGGACAGTCTCTACAATGAGCAGTTCTTC.

The chain links TRBV7-3 to TRBJ1-4, with TRBD1 as a possible D gene (5 bases). In germline, CDR1 is SGHTA, CDR2 FQGTGA. V lost 5 bases, J lost 8 bases, and 30 bases lay in between. CDR3 size: 19 residues. CDR3 nucleotide sequence: TGTGCCAGCAGCCCTTGTGGCAGGGCAATATGGGAAAACCCAGAAAAACTGTTTTTT. This translates into CASSPCGRAIWENPEKLFF.

The genes are TRBV7-9 and TRBJ1-1; D unresolved. The CDR3 totals 12 residues. V was cut by 4 bases and J by 1 base, with 4 bases left in between. Germline CDR1 SEHNR, CDR2 FQNEAQ (reference sequence). The CDR3 sequence: CASSSQNTEAFF. CDR3 bases: TGTGCCAGCAGCTCCCAGAACACTGAAGCTTTCTTT.